This T cell receptor beta chain was identified during a study of blood T cell repertoires in COVID-19. Background on the study: Donors in the United States, Italy and Spain gave samples during acute or convalescent COVID-19. T cells, B-cell-depleted T cells, or PBMCs provided the cDNA or gDNA that served as material.

Authors' methods: Estimated nucleated cell counts came from reference gene primer amplification. Produced via immunoSEQ multiplex PCR; TCRdb's table is partial and in-frame only. That table supplies the V and J calls and clone size; D and trimming were determined from the DNA. The sample lists 150,000 to 200,000 clones, roughly 70% seen once, with 2.5% to 3% in the top ten. V lost 1 base, J lost 4 bases, and 4 bases lay in between. CDR1 is SGHRS, CDR2 YFSETQ, per germline. This CDR3 spans 12 amino acids. This clonotype was obtained from a woman older than 75 with acute or convalescent COVID-19. This chain uses TRBV5-1 with TRBJ2-3; D unclear. The sequencing input was peripheral blood. CDR3 region: CASSLTADTQYF. Written as DNA, the CDR3 is TGCGCCAGCAGCTTGACGGCAGATACGCAGTATTTT.